This section outlines one TCR beta chain sequence together with its context. Antigen unknown. Researchers amplified the TCR beta CDR3 regions from RNA transcripts. HTBI primers were used for first-round RT-PCR of the TCR CDR3. MiXCR was run by TCRdb on the multiplex PCR reads, yielding one entry per CDR3 protein. The data contain 300,000 to 450,000 distinct CDR3 sequences, about a sixth of them singletons. These data are taken from a study of T cells in Graves' hyperthyroidism and ophthalmopathy. Overall study findings and caveats: Model-based prediction identified ophthalmopathy a median roughly six months prior to its onset.

CDR1 DFQATT and CDR2 SNEGSKA come from the germline V gene (reference sequence). The V end was cut by 2 bases, the J end by 7 bases, with 9 bases between. CDR3 length: 12 amino acids. The V gene is TRBV20-1, the J gene TRBJ2-1; D possibly matches TRBD1 or TRBD2 (5 bases each). Source material: blood. The receptor was derived from a woman younger than 30 with Graves' hyperthyroidism that later progressed to Graves' ophthalmopathy. CDR3 coding DNA: TGCAGTGCTAGATCGGGGCCGAATGAGCAGTTCTTC. Amino acids: CSARSGPNEQFF.